Shown below are 23 T cell receptor beta chains from a single sample sequenced in a study of cytomegalovirus exposure and HLA in healthy donors. The PCR used 60 Vbeta and 13 Jbeta primers. Data came from immunoSEQ multiplex PCR; TCRdb stores just in-frame clones and leaves some out. The data show 150,000 to 200,000 clones, 82% seen once. The material sequenced was PBMCs. These receptors all come from a man aged 35 to 55 in good health and CMV-seronegative.

The chain uses TRBV7-8 and TRBJ1-1; D not resolved. The V end was cut by 2 bases, the J end by 1 base, with 8 bases between. The CDR3 is made up of 14 amino acids. The germline CDR1 and CDR2 sequences are SGHVS and FQNEAQ. CDR3 loop: CASSLLAGNTEAFF. As DNA, the CDR3 is TGTGCCAGCAGCTTACTTGCGGGGAACACTGAAGCTTTCTTT.

The chain couples TRBV28 to TRBJ1-4, with 10 bases identical to TRBD1. This CDR3 has 14 residues. Trimming took 5 bases from V and 8 from J; bases not matched to a gene: 5. The germline V gene has CDR1 MDHEN and CDR2 SYDVKM. The CDR3 DNA is TGTGCCAGCAGTCGCGACAGGGGGCGGGAAAAACTGTTTTTT. Translating it yields CASSRDRGREKLFF.

The chain combines TRBV28 with TRBJ2-1, with TRBD1 matching over 8 bases. V lost 6 bases, J lost 8 bases, and 6 bases stayed unmatched. The CDR3 runs to 13 residues. Germline V gene sequence: CDR1 MDHEN, CDR2 SYDVKM. CDR3 nucleotide sequence: TGTGCCAGCAGCCCAACACAGGGGGATGAGCAGTTCTTC. This translates into CASSPTQGDEQFF.

This clone has a single count. The chain links TRBV5-1 to TRBJ1-1; D remains ambiguous. Germline CDR1 is SGHRS and CDR2 is YFSETQ. Between the trimmed V and J ends, which lost 0 bases and 7 bases, there was a span of 10 bases. This CDR3 contains 13 residues. The CDR3 sequence: CASSLGAQSEAFF. The CDR3 nucleotides read TGCGCCAGCAGCTTGGGGGCACAAAGTGAAGCTTTCTTT.

The chain employs TRBV15 and TRBJ1-1; no clear D gene. CDR1 and CDR2 from the germline V gene are LNHNV and YYDKDF (reference sequence). The CDR3 consists of 15 residues. V was cut by 3 bases and J by 8 bases, with 19 bases left in between. The CDR3 is CATSSDSARTGEAFF. CDR3 DNA: TGTGCCACCAGCAGCGATTCGGCGCGGACGGGAGAAGCTTTCTTT.

There are a few counts of this clone. This chain connects TRBV9 to TRBJ1-4, with 7 bases aligning to TRBD1. V lost 1 base to trimming and J lost 5 bases; unmatched junction nucleotides: 8. Germline CDR1 and CDR2: SGDLS and YYNGEE. The CDR3 is 16 amino acids. The CDR3 here is CASSVQQGLGNEKLFF. In DNA, the CDR3 is TGTGCCAGCAGCGTACAACAGGGGTTGGGGAATGAAAAACTGTTTTTT.

The chain is built from TRBV5-1 and TRBJ2-5, with 10 bases identical to TRBD2. Germline CDR1 is SGHRS and CDR2 is YFSETQ. The CDR3 runs 17 residues. V shed 0 bases and J 0 bases; nucleotides not matched to a gene: 5. The CDR3 here is CASSLASGGANQETQYF. The DNA of the CDR3 is TGCGCCAGCAGCTTGGCGAGCGGGGGGGCCAACCAAGAGACCCAGTACTTC.

V is TRBV11-2 and J is TRBJ1-5; D is uncertain. Germline V gives CDR1 SGHAT, CDR2 FQNNGV. The V and J ends lost 3 bases and 4 bases respectively, with 7 bases between them. The CDR3 length is 13 residues. The CDR3 bases are TGTGCCAGCAGCTTGAATGAGAATCAGCCCCAGCATTTT. Translating gives CASSLNENQPQHF.

The rearrangement links TRBV5-8 to TRBJ2-3; the match to TRBD2 covers 10 bases. Germline V gives CDR1 SGHTS, CDR2 YDEGEE. Trimming removed 1 base from V and 2 bases from J; junction bases left unmatched: 4. The CDR3 is 16 residues long. The CDR3 sequence: CASSLLAGDSTDTQYF. The DNA of the CDR3 is TGTGCCAGCAGCTTGCTAGCGGGAGACTCCACAGATACGCAGTATTTT.

The chain uses TRBV30 and TRBJ2-7; tentative D call: TRBD1 (5 bases). The CDR3 is made up of 14 amino acids. The V gene's germline CDR1 is GTSNPN and CDR2 SVGIG (reference sequence). Between the trimmed V and J ends, which lost 4 bases and 2 bases, there was a span of 15 bases. The CDR3 DNA reads TGTGCCTGGACCACCGCGGACACAGCCTACGAGCAGTACTTC. Translation: CAWTTADTAYEQYF.

This clone was found once. The chain has TRBV6-1 and TRBJ1-4, with D possibly being TRBD1 (5 bases). V lost 4 bases and J lost 0, with 18 bases in between. The CDR3 has 18 amino acids. Germline V gene lookup returns CDR1 MNHNS and CDR2 SASEGT. The CDR3 DNA reads as TGTGCCAGCAGTGCAACCAGGGCGATGAGTGCAACTAATGAAAAACTGTTTTTT. Its protein product is CASSATRAMSATNEKLFF.

The chain has TRBV15 and TRBJ2-2, with a possible D match to TRBD2 (5 bases). The germline gives CDR1 LNHNV, CDR2 YYDKDF (reference sequence). CDR3 length: 14 residues. V shed 1 base and J shed 7 bases, with 10 bases lying between them. The DNA of the CDR3 is TGTGCCACCAGCAGAGTTAGCGCTCTCGGGGAGCTGTTTTTT. Residues: CATSRVSALGELFF.

The chain employs TRBV6-6 and TRBJ1-1; a weak D match, TRBD1 (6 bases). CDR3 length: 15 residues. CDR1 MNHNY and CDR2 SVGAGI come from the germline V gene (reference sequence). Between the trimmed V and J ends, which lost 0 bases and 3 bases, there was a span of 11 bases. The CDR3, as DNA: TGTGCCAGCAGTTACTCGGGGGCCGCGGACACTGAAGCTTTCTTT. Translation gives CASSYSGAADTEAFF.

V and J are TRBV4-2 and TRBJ1-5, with TRBD1 as a possible D gene (5 bases). Germline values: CDR1 LGHNA, CDR2 YNFKEQ. V lost 4 bases and J lost 0, with 25 bases in between. The CDR3 is 20 amino acids. The CDR3 loop is CASSRPDGGLRSYSNQPQHF. In DNA, the CDR3 is TGTGCCAGCAGCCGGCCTGACGGGGGACTGAGATCCTATAGCAATCAGCCCCAGCATTTT.

V is TRBV4-1 and J is TRBJ1-2, with D possibly being TRBD1 (6 bases). Germline-derived CDR1 and CDR2 are MGHRA and YSYEKL. With 6 bases removed from V and 3 bases from J, the gap between germline ends came to 17 bases. The CDR3 has 15 amino acids. As DNA, the CDR3 is TGCGCCAGCAGGGAAGCAGGGGCAATACACTATGGCTACACCTTC. This encodes CASREAGAIHYGYTF.

The V and J genes are TRBV9 and TRBJ1-1; no clear D. This CDR3 region has 14 residues. V lost 1 base, J lost 1 base, and 8 bases lay in between. Germline CDR1 is SGDLS and CDR2 is YYNGEE. The CDR3 spells CASSVTPQNTEAFF. For the CDR3, the DNA is TGTGCCAGCAGCGTAACCCCACAGAACACTGAAGCTTTCTTT.

The rearrangement links TRBV13 to TRBJ2-7, with 7 bases aligning to TRBD2. Germline-derived CDR1 and CDR2 are PRHDT and FYEKMQ (reference sequence). CDR3 length: 15 residues. J lost 0 bases, V lost 7 bases, and 9 bases had no gene match. In nucleotides, the CDR3 is TGTGCCAGCAACGCCTGGACTAGGAGCTCCTACGAGCAGTACTTC. Translated, it gives CASNAWTRSSYEQYF.

The rearrangement links TRBV28 to TRBJ2-7, with a tentative D call TRBD1 (5 bases). Germline V lookup: CDR1 MDHEN, CDR2 SYDVKM. CDR3 length: 14 residues. V lost 7 bases to trimming and J lost 10 bases, with 23 bases between them. In DNA, the CDR3 is TGTGCCAGCACCGTGGGGTTGCGGCAGGGTCGACAGTACTTC. Its protein product is CASTVGLRQGRQYF.

This clone was seen a single time. J is TRBJ2-3 and V is TRBV10-3; D gene uncertain. This CDR3 spans 16 amino acids. With 0 bases removed from V and 4 bases from J, the gap between germline ends came to 14 bases. CDR1 and CDR2 from the germline V gene are ENHRY and SYGVKD. CDR3 residues: CAISESSVLGADTQYF. CDR3 in DNA: TGTGCCATCAGTGAGTCCTCAGTCCTAGGCGCAGATACGCAGTATTTT.

The chain's CDR3 is CASGTGTGSSYGYTF. As DNA, the CDR3 is TGTGCCAGCGGAACCGGGACAGGGTCCTCCTATGGCTACACCTTC. The chain is built from TRBV2 and TRBJ1-2; 9 bases are shared with TRBD1. This CDR3 spans 15 amino acids. From germline, CDR1 is SNHLY and CDR2 FYNNEI. V gave up 8 bases and J gave up 4 bases; unmatched junction bases: 11.

Note on this clone: The same CDR3 can be traced to other DNA sequences in this sample. The V and J genes are TRBV15 and TRBJ2-3; 7 positions agree with TRBD1. Trimming removed 3 bases from V and 2 bases from J; junction bases left unmatched: 2. The CDR3 is 14 amino acids. Germline CDR1 is LNHNV and CDR2 is YYDKDF (reference sequence). Here the CDR3 reads CATSRGQSTDTQYF. In DNA, the CDR3 is TGTGCCACCAGCAGGGGACAGTCCACAGATACGCAGTATTTT.

The J gene is TRBJ1-5, the V gene TRBV30; 9 nucleotides line up with TRBD1. The germline V gene has CDR1 GTSNPN and CDR2 SVGIG (reference sequence). The CDR3 is 15 residues long. V lost 3 bases, J lost 2 bases, and 5 bases stayed unmatched. DNA of the CDR3: TGTGCCTGGAGCCCTACAGGGGGCGGCAATCAGCCCCAGCATTTT. It specifies CAWSPTGGGNQPQHF.

The chain is built from TRBV27 and TRBJ2-7; the match to TRBD2 covers 8 bases. V shed 6 bases and J 4 bases; nucleotides not matched to a gene: 11. Germline V gene lookup returns CDR1 MNHEY and CDR2 SMNVEV (reference sequence). The CDR3 contains 15 residues. The CDR3 nucleotides are TGTGCCAGCAGATCACTAGCGGCCCCCCAGTACGAGCAGTACTTC. Its translation is CASRSLAAPQYEQYF.